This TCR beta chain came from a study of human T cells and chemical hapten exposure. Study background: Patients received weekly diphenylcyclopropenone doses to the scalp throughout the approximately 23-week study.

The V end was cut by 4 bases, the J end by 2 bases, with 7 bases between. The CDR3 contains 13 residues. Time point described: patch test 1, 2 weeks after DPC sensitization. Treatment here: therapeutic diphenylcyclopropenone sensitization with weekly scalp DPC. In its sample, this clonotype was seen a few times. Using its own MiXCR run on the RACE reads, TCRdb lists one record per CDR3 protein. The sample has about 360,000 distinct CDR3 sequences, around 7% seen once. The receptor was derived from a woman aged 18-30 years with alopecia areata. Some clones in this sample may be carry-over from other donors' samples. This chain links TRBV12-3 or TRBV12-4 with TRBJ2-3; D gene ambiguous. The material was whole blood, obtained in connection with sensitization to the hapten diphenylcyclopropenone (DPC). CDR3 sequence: CASSSQPTDTQYF. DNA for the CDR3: TGTGCCAGCAGTTCGCAGCCCACAGATACGCAGTATTTT.